The rows below give T cell receptor beta chains drawn from one sample of a study of blood T cell repertoires in COVID-19. TCRdb's table, derived via immunoSEQ multiplex PCR, lists solely in-frame clones and lacks some. Among roughly 300,000 clones listed, about 88% were seen once. The material sequenced was peripheral blood. The source of these receptors is a human donor with COVID-19, enrolled during active disease. The donor label of this sample is uncertain. Both conserved end residues are part of each CDR3. The D gene is left open where the match is weak. Only part of the rows carry a size: once, few, many, or a class if the clone is expanded.

CDR3: CASSPSGRNTGELFF; DNA: TGTGCCAGCAGCCCCTCGGGAAGAAACACCGGGGAGCTGTTTTTT; V: TRBV6-2/TRBV6-3; J: TRBJ2-2; D: NA; size: NA
CDR3: CAAARVPSPLHF; DNA: TGTGCCGCGGCGAGGGTCCCTTCACCCCTCCACTTT; V: TRBV30; J: TRBJ1-6; D: NA; size: NA
CDR3: CSASTGVGYTF; DNA: TGCAGTGCTAGTACAGGGGTGGGCTACACCTTC; V: TRBV20-1; J: TRBJ1-2; D: TRBD1; size: NA
CDR3: CASSLTGGGGHEQFF; DNA: TGCGCCAGCAGCCTGACAGGGGGCGGTGGCCATGAGCAGTTCTTC; V: TRBV5-1; J: TRBJ2-1; D: TRBD1; size: NA
CDR3: CAWSGGLAGGMAYNEQFF; DNA: TGTGCCTGGAGTGGGGGACTAGCGGGGGGCATGGCCTACAATGAGCAGTTCTTC; V: TRBV30; J: TRBJ2-1; D: TRBD2; size: NA
CDR3: CASSQGDRGRTDTQYF; DNA: TGTGCCAGCAGCCAGGGGGACAGGGGGCGCACAGATACGCAGTATTTT; V: TRBV3-1/TRBV3-2; J: TRBJ2-3; D: TRBD1; size: NA
CDR3: CASSQAGGPTDTQYF; DNA: TGTGCCAGCAGCCAAGCGGGAGGGCCTACAGATACGCAGTATTTT; V: TRBV3-1/TRBV3-2; J: TRBJ2-3; D: TRBD2; size: NA
CDR3: CASSVGGRGFGNTIYF; DNA: TGTGCCAGCAGCGTAGGAGGCAGGGGTTTTGGAAACACCATATATTTT; V: TRBV9; J: TRBJ1-3; D: NA; size: few
CDR3: CASRGGAEPDNEQFF; DNA: TGTGCCAGCAGGGGAGGGGCGGAGCCCGACAATGAGCAGTTCTTC; V: TRBV6-4; J: TRBJ2-1; D: TRBD2; size: NA
CDR3: CASSSGSDTQYF; DNA: TGTGCCAGCAGCTCAGGGTCAGATACGCAGTATTTT; V: TRBV28; J: TRBJ2-3; D: NA; size: NA
CDR3: CASSIGGRAPMGDTQYF; DNA: TGTGCCAGTAGTATCGGCGGGAGGGCCCCCATGGGAGATACGCAGTATTTT; V: TRBV19; J: TRBJ2-3; D: TRBD2; size: NA
CDR3: CASSLVHRTYEQYF; DNA: TGTGCCAGCAGCTTAGTCCACAGGACCTACGAGCAGTACTTC; V: TRBV7-2; J: TRBJ2-7; D: NA; size: NA
CDR3: CASSLESDSEQYF; DNA: TGCGCCAGCAGCTTGGAGTCGGACTCCGAGCAGTACTTC; V: TRBV5-1; J: TRBJ2-7; D: NA; size: NA
CDR3: CASSLGQGVGQPQHF; DNA: TGTGCCAGCAGCCTAGGCCAGGGGGTTGGTCAGCCCCAGCATTTT; V: TRBV3-1/TRBV3-2; J: TRBJ1-5; D: TRBD1; size: once
CDR3: CASSFGGTNEKLFF; DNA: TGTGCCAGCAGCTTCGGGGGGACTAATGAAAAACTGTTTTTT; V: TRBV5-4; J: TRBJ1-4; D: NA; size: NA
CDR3: CASRRQGGEAFF; DNA: TGTGCCAGCAGGAGACAGGGGGGAGAAGCTTTCTTT; V: TRBV14; J: TRBJ1-1; D: TRBD1; size: NA
CDR3: CASSLVGTSASDTQYF; DNA: TGTGCCAGCAGCTTAGTAGGGACTAGCGCTAGTGATACGCAGTATTTT; V: TRBV7-2; J: TRBJ2-3; D: TRBD2; size: NA
CDR3: CATSDPGQGDYGYTF; DNA: TGTGCCACCAGTGACCCAGGACAGGGCGATTATGGCTACACCTTC; V: TRBV24-1; J: TRBJ1-2; D: TRBD1; size: NA
CDR3: CASSSLRQGSNQPQHF; DNA: TGTGCCAGCAGCTCTCTACGACAGGGTAGCAATCAGCCCCAGCATTTT; V: TRBV5-6; J: TRBJ1-5; D: TRBD1; size: NA
CDR3: CASSLVQGPETQYF; DNA: TGCGCCAGCAGCTTGGTGCAGGGCCCAGAGACCCAGTACTTC; V: TRBV5-1; J: TRBJ2-5; D: NA; size: NA
CDR3: CASSRRVNQETQYF; DNA: TGTGCCAGCAGCCGACGGGTAAACCAAGAGACCCAGTACTTC; V: TRBV11-2; J: TRBJ2-5; D: NA; size: NA
CDR3: CASSLSLTQGGYTF; DNA: TGTGCCAGCAGCTTAAGTCTCACCCAGGGAGGCTACACCTTC; V: TRBV7-9; J: TRBJ1-2; D: NA; size: NA
CDR3: CASSLDRGGDTEAFF; DNA: TGTGCCAGTAGCCTCGACAGGGGTGGGGACACTGAAGCTTTCTTT; V: TRBV19; J: TRBJ1-1; D: TRBD1; size: NA
CDR3: CASSEATGNQPQHF; DNA: TGTGCCAGCAGTGAAGCGACAGGGAACCAGCCCCAGCATTTT; V: TRBV6-1; J: TRBJ1-5; D: TRBD1; size: NA
CDR3: CASSPRTSGTYEQYF; DNA: TGTGCCAGCAGCCCCCGGACTAGCGGGACTTACGAGCAGTACTTC; V: TRBV9; J: TRBJ2-7; D: TRBD2; size: NA
CDR3: CASSPAGAGEQYF; DNA: TGTGCCAGCAGTCCAGCGGGAGCTGGCGAGCAGTACTTC; V: TRBV6-5; J: TRBJ2-7; D: TRBD2; size: NA
CDR3: CATSRDKGRGNEQYF; DNA: TGTGCCACCAGCAGAGATAAGGGCAGGGGGAACGAGCAGTACTTC; V: TRBV15; J: TRBJ2-7; D: TRBD1; size: NA
CDR3: CASSISPDQPQHF; DNA: TGTGCCAGCAGCATCTCCCCTGATCAGCCCCAGCATTTT; V: TRBV7-8; J: TRBJ1-5; D: NA; size: many